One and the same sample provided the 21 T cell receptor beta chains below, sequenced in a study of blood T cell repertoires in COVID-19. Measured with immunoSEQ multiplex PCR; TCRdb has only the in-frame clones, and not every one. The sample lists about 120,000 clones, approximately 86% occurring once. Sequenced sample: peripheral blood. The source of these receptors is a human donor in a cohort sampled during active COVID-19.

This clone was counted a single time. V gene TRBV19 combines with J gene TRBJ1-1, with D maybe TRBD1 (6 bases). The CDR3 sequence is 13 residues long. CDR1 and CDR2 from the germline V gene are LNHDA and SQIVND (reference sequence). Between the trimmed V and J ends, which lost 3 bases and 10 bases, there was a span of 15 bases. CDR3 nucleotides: TGTGCCAGTAGTATCTTGGACAGCTCGGGAGCTTTCTTT. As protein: CASSILDSSGAFF.

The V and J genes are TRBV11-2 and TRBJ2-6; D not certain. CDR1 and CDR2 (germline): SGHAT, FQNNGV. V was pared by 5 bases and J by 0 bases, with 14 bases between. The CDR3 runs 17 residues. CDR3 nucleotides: TGTGCCAGCAGCGCACTCTACGATCTCTCTGGGGCCAACGTCCTGACTTTC. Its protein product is CASSALYDLSGANVLTF.

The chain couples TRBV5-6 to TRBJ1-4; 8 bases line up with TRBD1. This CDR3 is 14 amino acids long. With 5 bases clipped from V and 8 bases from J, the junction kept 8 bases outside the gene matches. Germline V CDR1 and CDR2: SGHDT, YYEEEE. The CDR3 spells CASSPGTGREKLFF. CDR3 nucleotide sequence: TGTGCCAGCAGTCCCGGGACAGGTCGGGAAAAACTGTTTTTT.

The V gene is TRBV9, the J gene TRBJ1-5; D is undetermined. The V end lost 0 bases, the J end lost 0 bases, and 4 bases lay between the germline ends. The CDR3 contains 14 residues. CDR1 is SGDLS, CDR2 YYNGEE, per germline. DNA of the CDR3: TGTGCCAGCAGCGTAGATAATAGCAATCAGCCCCAGCATTTT. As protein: CASSVDNSNQPQHF.

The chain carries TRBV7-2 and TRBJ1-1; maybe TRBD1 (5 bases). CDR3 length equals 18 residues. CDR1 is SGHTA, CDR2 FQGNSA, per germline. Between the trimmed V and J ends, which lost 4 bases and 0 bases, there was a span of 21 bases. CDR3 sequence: CASSSRSGGRPMNTEAFF. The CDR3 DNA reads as TGTGCCAGCAGCTCCCGGTCGGGGGGAAGGCCCATGAACACTGAAGCTTTCTTT.

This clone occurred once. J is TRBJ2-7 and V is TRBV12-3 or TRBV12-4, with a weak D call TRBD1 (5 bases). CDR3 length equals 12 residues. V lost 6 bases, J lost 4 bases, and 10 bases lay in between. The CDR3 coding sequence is TGTGCCAGCAGGCACAGGTCGTACGAGCAGTACTTC. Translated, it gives CASRHRSYEQYF.

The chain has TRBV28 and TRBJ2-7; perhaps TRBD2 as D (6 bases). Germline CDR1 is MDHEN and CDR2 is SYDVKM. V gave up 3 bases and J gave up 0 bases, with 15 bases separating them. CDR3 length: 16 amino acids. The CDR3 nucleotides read TGTGCCAGCAGTTTTGGCGGGACTGAGAGCTCCTACGAGCAGTACTTC. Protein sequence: CASSFGGTESSYEQYF.

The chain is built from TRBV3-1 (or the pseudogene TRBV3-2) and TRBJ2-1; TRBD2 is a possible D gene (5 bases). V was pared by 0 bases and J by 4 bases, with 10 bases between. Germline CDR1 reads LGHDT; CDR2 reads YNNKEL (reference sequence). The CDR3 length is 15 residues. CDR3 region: CASSQDRAAYNEQFF. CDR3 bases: TGTGCCAGCAGCCAAGATCGAGCGGCTTACAATGAGCAGTTCTTC.

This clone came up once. The CDR3 spells CATSRGEDSPLHF. The CDR3 DNA follows: TGTGCCACCAGCAGAGGTGAGGATTCACCCCTCCACTTT. The chain joins TRBV15 to TRBJ1-6, with unresolved D. Germline values: CDR1 LNHNV, CDR2 YYDKDF (reference sequence). The V end lost 1 base, the J end lost 8 bases, and 6 bases lay between the germline ends. The CDR3 contains 13 residues.

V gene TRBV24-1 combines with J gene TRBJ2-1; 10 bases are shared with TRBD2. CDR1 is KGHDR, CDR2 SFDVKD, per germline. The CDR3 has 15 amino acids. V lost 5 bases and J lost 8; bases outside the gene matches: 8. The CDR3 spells CATSGFSGRKDEQFF. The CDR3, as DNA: TGTGCCACCAGTGGGTTTAGCGGGAGGAAGGATGAGCAGTTCTTC.

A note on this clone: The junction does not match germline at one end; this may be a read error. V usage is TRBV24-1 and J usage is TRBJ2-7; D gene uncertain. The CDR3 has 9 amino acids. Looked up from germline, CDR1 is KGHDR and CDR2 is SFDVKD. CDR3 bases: TGTGCCACCAGTACACCTGAGGACTTC. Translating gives CATSTPEDF.

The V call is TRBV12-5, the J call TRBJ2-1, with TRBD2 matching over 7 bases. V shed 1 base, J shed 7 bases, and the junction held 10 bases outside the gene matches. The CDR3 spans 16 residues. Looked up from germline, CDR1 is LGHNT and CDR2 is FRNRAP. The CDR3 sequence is CASGLELASVQNEQFF. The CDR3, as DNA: TGTGCTAGTGGTTTGGAACTAGCGTCAGTACAAAATGAGCAGTTCTTC. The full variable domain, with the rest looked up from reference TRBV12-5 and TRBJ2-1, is DARVTQTPRHKVTEMGQEVTMRCQPILGHNTVFWYRQTMMQGLELLAYFRNRAPLDDSGMPKDRFSAEMPDATLATLKIQPSEPRDSAVYFCASGLELASVQNEQFFGPGTRLTVL.

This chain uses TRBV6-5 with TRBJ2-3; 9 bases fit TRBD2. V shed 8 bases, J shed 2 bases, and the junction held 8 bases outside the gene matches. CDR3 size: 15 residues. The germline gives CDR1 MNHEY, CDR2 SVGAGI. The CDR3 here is CASGERGAFTDTQYF. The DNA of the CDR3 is TGTGCCAGCGGGGAGCGGGGGGCTTTCACAGATACGCAGTATTTT.

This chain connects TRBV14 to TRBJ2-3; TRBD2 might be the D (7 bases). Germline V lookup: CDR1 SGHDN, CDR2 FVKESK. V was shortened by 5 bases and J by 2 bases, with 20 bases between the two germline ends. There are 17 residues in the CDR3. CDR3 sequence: CASSTGGRGRFTDTQYF. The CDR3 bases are TGTGCCAGCAGCACCGGGGGGCGCGGGAGATTCACAGATACGCAGTATTTT. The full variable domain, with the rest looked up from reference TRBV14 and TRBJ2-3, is EAGVTQFPSHSVIEKGQTVTLRCDPISGHDNLYWYRRVMGKEIKFLLHFVKESKQDESGMPNNRFLAERTGGTYSTLKVQPAELEDSGVYFCASSTGGRGRFTDTQYFGPGTRLTVL.

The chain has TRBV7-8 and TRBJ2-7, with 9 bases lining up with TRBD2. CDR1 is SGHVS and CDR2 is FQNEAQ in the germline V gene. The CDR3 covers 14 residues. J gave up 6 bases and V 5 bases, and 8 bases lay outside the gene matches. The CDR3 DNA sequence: TGTGCCAGCAGCCCCGGGACTAGCAAACGCGAGCAGTACTTC. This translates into CASSPGTSKREQYF.

The CDR3 region has the DNA TGTGCCACCTCTCAGCGGGGGGGCAATAATGAGCAGTTCTTC. Translation gives CATSQRGGNNEQFF. The V call is TRBV24-1, the J call TRBJ2-1, with TRBD2 matching 10 bases. CDR3 length: 14 amino acids. Germline V gives CDR1 KGHDR, CDR2 SFDVKD. J was trimmed by 7 bases and V by 9 bases; bases with no gene match: 8.

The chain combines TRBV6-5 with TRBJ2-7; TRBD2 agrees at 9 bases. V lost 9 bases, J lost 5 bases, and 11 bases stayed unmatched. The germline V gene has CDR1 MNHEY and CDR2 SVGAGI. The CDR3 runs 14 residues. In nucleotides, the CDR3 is TGTGCCAGTAACGGGGGTAGCGGGAGCCACGAGCAGTACTTC. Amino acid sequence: CASNGGSGSHEQYF.

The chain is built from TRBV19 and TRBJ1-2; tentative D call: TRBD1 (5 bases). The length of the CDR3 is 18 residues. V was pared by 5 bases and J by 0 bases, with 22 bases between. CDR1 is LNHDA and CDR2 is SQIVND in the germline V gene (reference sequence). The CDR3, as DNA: TGTGCCAGTAGTCAATACCCCCACCGGGGGGGGTCTAACTATGGCTACACCTTC. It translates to CASSQYPHRGGSNYGYTF.

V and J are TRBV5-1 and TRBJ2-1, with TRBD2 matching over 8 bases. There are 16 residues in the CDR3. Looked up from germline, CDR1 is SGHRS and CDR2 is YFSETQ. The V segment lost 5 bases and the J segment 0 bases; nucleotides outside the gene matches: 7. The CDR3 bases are TGCGCCAGCAGGCGGACCAGCGGGAGCTCCTACAATGAGCAGTTCTTC. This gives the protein CASRRTSGSSYNEQFF.

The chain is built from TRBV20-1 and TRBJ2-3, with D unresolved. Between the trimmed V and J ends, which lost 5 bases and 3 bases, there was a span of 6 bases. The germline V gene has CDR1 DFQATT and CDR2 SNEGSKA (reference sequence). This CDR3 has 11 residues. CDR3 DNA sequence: TGCAGTGCTTCACAGACAGATACGCAGTATTTT. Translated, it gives CSASQTDTQYF.

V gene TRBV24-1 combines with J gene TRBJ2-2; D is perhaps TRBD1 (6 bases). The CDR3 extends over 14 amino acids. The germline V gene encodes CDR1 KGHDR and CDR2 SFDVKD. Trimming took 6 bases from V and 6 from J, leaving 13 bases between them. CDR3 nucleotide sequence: TGTGCCACCAGTTCCTTCAGGGGACCCGGGGAGCTGTTTTTT. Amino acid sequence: CATSSFRGPGELFF.